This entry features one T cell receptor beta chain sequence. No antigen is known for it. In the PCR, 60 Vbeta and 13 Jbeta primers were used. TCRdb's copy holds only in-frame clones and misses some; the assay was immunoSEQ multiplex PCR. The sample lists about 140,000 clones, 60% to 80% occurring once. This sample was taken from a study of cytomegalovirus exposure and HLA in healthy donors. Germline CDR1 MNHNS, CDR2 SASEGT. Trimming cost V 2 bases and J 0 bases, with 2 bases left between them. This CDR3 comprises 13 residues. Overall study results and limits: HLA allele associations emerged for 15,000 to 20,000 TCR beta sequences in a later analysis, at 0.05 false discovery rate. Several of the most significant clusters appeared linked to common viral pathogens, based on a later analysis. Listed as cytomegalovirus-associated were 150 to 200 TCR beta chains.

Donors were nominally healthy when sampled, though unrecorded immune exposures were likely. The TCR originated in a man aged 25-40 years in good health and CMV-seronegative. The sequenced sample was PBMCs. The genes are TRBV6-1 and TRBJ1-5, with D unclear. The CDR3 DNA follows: TGTGCCAGCAGTGAACATAGCAATCAGCCCCAGCATTTT. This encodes CASSEHSNQPQHF.